Described below is a single T cell receptor (beta chain) sequence and its context. Its antigen has not been determined. Per-nucleotide qualities are absent, and no much larger clonotype sits a single base away. TCRbeta CDR3 regions were amplified from genomic DNA by means of the immunoSEQ Assay, a bias-controlled multiplex PCR. In the original analysis: The number of nucleated cells in each sample was estimated from the amplification of reference gene primers within the assay. To quantify the absolute abundance of each unique TCRbeta CDR3 rearrangement, sequence reads were collapsed and filtered. For each sample, productive Simpson clonality was calculated as the square root of Simpson's diversity index across productive rearrangements. What TCRdb holds here is the immuneACCESS table cut down to in-frame rearrangements. Part of the clones is not present; checked against another copy, under half of the missing clones reflect an unresolved V gene, and the others are unexplained. That table is the source of V, J and clone size, and D and trimming were worked out from the DNA. In all, the sample holds roughly 240,000 clones, and 85% of those were seen once. The ten largest clones take up 9.1% of the sample.

The sample comes from a study of blood T cell repertoires in COVID-19 (dated by TCRdb to about 2020). For context, the study as a whole: Samples from collaborators originated in the United States, Italy and Spain and spanned both the acute and convalescent phases of COVID-19. The material from the prospective study consisted of cDNA or gDNA derived from T cells, B-cell-depleted T cells, or PBMCs. Subjects who had been exposed to COVID-19, were actively infected with it, or had recovered from it provided the deeply sampled blood TCRbeta repertoires that made up the dataset. The repertoires were released in a freely available public database intended as a resource for research on the immune response to SARS-CoV-2. Samples came from the ongoing ImmuneRACE study (first 160 participants) plus 1,254 subjects from 6 global collaborators. Sample metadata almost always included a de-identified subject ID, COVID-19 status, age in years and sex. Where available, HLA class I and class II types were taken from metadata supplied by the sample provider and were not determined by assay-based typing. What the work shows at the level of the full study, not this receptor alone: How much clinical and demographic metadata was included differed by source and by participant, and the metadata was provided uncurated.

V is trimmed back by 4 bases and J by 4 bases, and the junction contains 8 bases that no gene match accounts for. Reading from cysteine to phenylalanine, the CDR3 counts 15 amino acids. The sequence is cut down to CDR3 DNA, 45 bases in frame from base 1. Taken from the germline V gene (reference sequence), the CDR1 and CDR2 loops are SGHNT and YYREEE. Enrolling through a virtual design, the prospective study's participants ranged in age from roughly 18 to 90 years and lived across 24 United States geographic areas. In the prospective study, cohorts were assigned on the basis of participant-reported clinical history obtained from a screening survey and a study questionnaire. In the prospective study, mobile phlebotomists collected whole blood, serum and a nasopharyngeal or oropharyngeal swab from each participant. Prospective study participants could optionally give additional blood draws and questionnaires over an approximately two-month period. Before DNA extraction, prospective study blood samples were shipped either frozen or at room temperature.

The TCR comes from a woman aged 45-65 years with acute COVID-19. Recombination linked TRBV5-4 to TRBJ2-3; 8 middle bases align to TRBD2. What was sequenced was PBMCs or T cells enriched from blood (not recorded which). This receptor has the CDR3 CASSNERGRSDTQYF. The base sequence is TGTGCCAGCAGCAACGAGCGGGGGAGGTCAGATACGCAGTATTTT. Supplemented by the reference TRBV5-4 and TRBJ2-3 proteins around the CDR3, the complete variable domain is ETGVTQSPTHLIKTRGQQVTLRCSSQSGHNTVSWYQQALGQGPQFIFQYYREEENGRGNFPPRFSGLQFPNYSSELNVNALELDDSALYLCASSNERGRSDTQYFGPGTRLTVL.